Described below is a single T cell receptor beta chain sequence and its context. The data were taken from a study of CD8 T cells in Susac syndrome. Age- and sex-matched healthy donors served as the control group. It was negative isolation that provided the CD8+ and CD4+ T cells, whereas TEMRA cells were enriched by FACS. V dropped 2 bases and J dropped 0 bases, with 5 bases sitting between them. CDR3 length: 13 amino acids. Per germline, CDR1 MNHGY and CDR2 SAAAGT. RNA in amounts of roughly 0.5 to 1 ug was reverse transcribed with random hexamers. Amplification of TCR beta CDR3 spanned 54 Vbeta and 13 Jbeta via immunoSEQ multiplex PCR. TCRdb reprocessed the immunoSEQ multiplex PCR reads with MiXCR, giving one entry per CDR3 protein. This table has 150,000 or so distinct CDR3 sequences, approximately 92% appearing once.

The sample taken for sequencing was CD4+ T cells from PBMCs. This receptor was identified in a human donor in good health. The gene calls are TRBV6-8 and TRBJ2-7; D not certain. This CDR3 is CASSYANSYEQYF. DNA of the CDR3: TGTGCCAGCAGTTACGCCAACTCCTACGAGCAGTACTTC.